The clone carrying this TCR beta chain was seen more than once but under ten times. Its specificity is unknown. Trimming removed 2 bases at V and 5 bases at J, with 15 bases between. Looked up from germline, CDR1 is MNHEY and CDR2 is SMNVEV (reference sequence). The CDR3 contains 15 residues. TCRdb passed the 5' RACE reads through MiXCR, listing each CDR3 protein once. The table lists roughly 500,000 distinct CDR3 sequences, just over 20% of them singletons. The data belong to a study of T-cell memory formation after mild COVID-19. On the study more broadly: There were largely donor-specific TCR clusters. Overall study findings and caveats: Specificity for SARS-CoV-2 was not confirmed among the second-wave clones peaking on day 37. Day 15 to 85 contracting clones showed balanced CD4/CD8; day 15 to 37 expanders favored CD4+.

The chain employs TRBV27 and TRBJ1-1; D may be TRBD1 (5 bases). The sample was PBMCs or a T cell subset sorted from them (not recorded which). This TCR was sampled from an adult woman who had mild COVID-19 (a few samples of this study predate the infection). Cell type and time point are not known. This CDR3 is CASSLRLAGGTEAFF. The CDR3 nucleotides are TGTGCCAGCAGTTTAAGGTTGGCCGGGGGTACTGAAGCTTTCTTT.